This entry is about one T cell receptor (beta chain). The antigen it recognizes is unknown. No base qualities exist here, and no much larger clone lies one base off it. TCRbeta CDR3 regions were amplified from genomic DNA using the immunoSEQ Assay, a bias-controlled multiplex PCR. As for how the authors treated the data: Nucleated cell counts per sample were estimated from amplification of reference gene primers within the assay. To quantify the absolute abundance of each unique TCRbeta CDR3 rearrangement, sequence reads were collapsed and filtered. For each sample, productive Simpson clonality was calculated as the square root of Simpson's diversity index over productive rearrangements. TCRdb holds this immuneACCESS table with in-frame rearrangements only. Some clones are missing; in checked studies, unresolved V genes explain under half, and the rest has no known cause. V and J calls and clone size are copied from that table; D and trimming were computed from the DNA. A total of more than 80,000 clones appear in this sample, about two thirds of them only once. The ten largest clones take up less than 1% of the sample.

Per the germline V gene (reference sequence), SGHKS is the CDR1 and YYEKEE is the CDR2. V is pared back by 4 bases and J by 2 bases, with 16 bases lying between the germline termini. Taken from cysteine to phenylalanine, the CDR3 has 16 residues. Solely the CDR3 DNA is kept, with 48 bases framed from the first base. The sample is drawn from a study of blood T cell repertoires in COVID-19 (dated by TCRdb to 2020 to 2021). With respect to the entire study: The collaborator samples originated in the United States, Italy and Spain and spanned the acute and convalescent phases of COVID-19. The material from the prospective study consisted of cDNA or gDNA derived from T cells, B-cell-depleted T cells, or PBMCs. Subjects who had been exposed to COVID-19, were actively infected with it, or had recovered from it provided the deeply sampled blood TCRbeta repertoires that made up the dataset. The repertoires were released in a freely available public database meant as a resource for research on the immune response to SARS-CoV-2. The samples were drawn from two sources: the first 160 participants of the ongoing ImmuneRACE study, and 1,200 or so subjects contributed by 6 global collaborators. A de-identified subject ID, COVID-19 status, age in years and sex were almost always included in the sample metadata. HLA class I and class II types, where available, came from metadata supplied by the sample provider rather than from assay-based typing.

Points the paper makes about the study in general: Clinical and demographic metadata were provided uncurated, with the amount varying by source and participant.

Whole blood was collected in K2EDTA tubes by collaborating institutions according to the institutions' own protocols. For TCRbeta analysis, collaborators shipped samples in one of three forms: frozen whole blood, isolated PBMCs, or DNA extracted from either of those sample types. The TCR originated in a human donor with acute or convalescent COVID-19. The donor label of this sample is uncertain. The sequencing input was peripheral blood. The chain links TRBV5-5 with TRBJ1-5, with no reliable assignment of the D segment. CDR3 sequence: CASSRYGVGGNQPQHF. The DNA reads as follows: TGTGCCAGCAGCCGATACGGGGTAGGTGGCAATCAGCCCCAGCATTTT.